A single sample is the source of the 27 T cell receptor beta chains below, sequenced in a study of cytomegalovirus exposure and HLA in healthy donors. The study ran its PCR with 60 Vbeta and 13 Jbeta primers. Produced via immunoSEQ multiplex PCR; TCRdb's table is partial and in-frame only. This sample has 150,000 or so clones; roughly 80% occur once, and the top ten carry about 13%. The specimen sequenced was PBMCs. These receptor sequences come from a man aged 35 to 55 in good health and CMV-seropositive.

This rearrangement joins TRBV11-1 to TRBJ2-7, with a weak D call TRBD2 (6 bases). CDR1 SGHAT and CDR2 FQDESV come from the germline V gene (reference sequence). The CDR3 runs 17 residues. V was trimmed by 0 bases and J by 6 bases, leaving 21 bases between them. CDR3 bases: TGTGCCAGCAGCTTAGCCCCCTCGGAGCGGGCCCTCCGCGAGCAGTACTTC. Its protein product is CASSLAPSERALREQYF.

This sequence joins TRBV6-7 and TRBJ1-4; tentative D call: TRBD1 (5 bases). TRBV6-7 is recorded as an ORF, its role being uncertain. The ends were cut back, 4 bases at V and 5 bases at J, with 20 bases in the middle. The CDR3 sequence is 17 residues long. The CDR3 spells CASSSPTAPQGNEKLFF. CDR3 sequence (DNA): TGTGCCAGCAGTTCCCCGACAGCTCCCCAGGGAAATGAAAAACTGTTTTTT.

The chain combines TRBV11-2 with TRBJ2-1; tentatively, D is TRBD2 (5 bases). V was cut by 1 base and J by 8 bases, with 15 bases left in between. Per germline, CDR1 SGHAT and CDR2 FQNNGV. This CDR3 region has 15 residues. The CDR3 region is CASSLAPTSFDEQFF. The DNA for the CDR3 is TGTGCCAGCAGCTTAGCCCCCACTAGTTTCGATGAGCAGTTCTTC.

The V gene is TRBV10-3, the J gene TRBJ2-5, with 7 bases lining up with TRBD1. V was pared by 8 bases and J by 3 bases, with 15 bases of the junction left unmatched. The germline V gene encodes CDR1 ENHRY and CDR2 SYGVKD. The CDR3 length is 16 residues. CDR3 loop: CAIEIGADGTEETQYF. For the CDR3, the DNA is TGTGCCATCGAAATCGGAGCCGATGGGACAGAAGAGACCCAGTACTTC.

The rearrangement uses TRBV9 and TRBJ2-3, with 8 bases identical to TRBD1. From germline, CDR1 is SGDLS and CDR2 YYNGEE. J was trimmed by 2 bases and V by 4 bases; bases with no gene match: 6. The length of the CDR3 is 15 residues. The CDR3 protein is CASSTRQGITDTQYF. The CDR3 bases are TGTGCCAGCAGCACCCGACAGGGGATCACAGATACGCAGTATTTT.

The V call is TRBV7-9, the J call TRBJ1-1, with TRBD1 as a possible D gene (5 bases). From germline, CDR1 is SEHNR and CDR2 FQNEAQ (reference sequence). Trimming shortened V by 5 bases and J by 8 bases, and 12 bases separated the two germline ends. CDR3 size: 12 residues. The CDR3 DNA follows: TGTGCCAGCAGCCGAGACAGTCCCGAAGCTTTCTTT. It specifies CASSRDSPEAFF.

This rearrangement joins TRBV19 to TRBJ1-5, with unresolved D. The CDR3 loop spans 13 amino acids. Germline loops: CDR1 LNHDA, CDR2 SQIVND (reference sequence). Trimming left V 1 base short and J 4 bases short, with 5 bases between. In DNA, the CDR3 is TGTGCCAGTAGTATAGCAGGAAATCAGCCCCAGCATTTT. Translation: CASSIAGNQPQHF. The full variable domain, rest sourced from reference TRBV19 and TRBJ1-5, is DGGITQSPKYLFRKEGQNVTLSCEQNLNHDAMYWYRQDPGQGLRLIYYSQIVNDFQKGDIAEGYSVSREKKESFPLTVTSAQKNPTAFYLCASSIAGNQPQHFGDGTRLSIL.

This clone was seen a handful of times. The chain has TRBV6-5 and TRBJ2-2, with TRBD2 as a possible D gene (5 bases). V shed 0 bases and J shed 3 bases, with 8 bases lying between them. This CDR3 spans 15 amino acids. Looked up from germline, CDR1 is MNHEY and CDR2 is SVGAGI. This chain's CDR3 is CASSYSRVHTGELFF. The CDR3 nucleotides read TGTGCCAGCAGTTACTCGAGGGTCCACACCGGGGAGCTGTTTTTT.

The chain employs TRBV7-9 and TRBJ2-5; D ambiguous. CDR1 and CDR2 from the germline V gene are SEHNR and FQNEAQ (reference sequence). This CDR3 comprises 12 residues. The ends were cut back, 5 bases at V and 5 bases at J, with 9 bases in the middle. Here the CDR3 reads CASSENWETQYF. In nucleotides, the CDR3 is TGTGCCAGCAGCGAGAACTGGGAGACCCAGTACTTC. Filled out from reference TRBV7-9 and TRBJ2-5, the complete variable domain reads DTGVSQNPRHKITKRGQNVTFRCDPISEHNRLYWYRQTLGQGPEFLTYFQNEAQLEKSRLLSDRFSAERPKGSFSTLEIQRTEQGDSAMYLCASSENWETQYFGPGTRLLVL.

This clone was recorded only once. The chain is built from TRBV6-1 and TRBJ2-7; weak D call: TRBD2 (5 bases). The germline CDR1 and CDR2 sequences are MNHNS and SASEGT. V lost 3 bases and J 0 bases, leaving 6 bases between the germline ends. The CDR3 totals 13 residues. CDR3 nucleotides: TGTGCCAGCAGTGAGAGGGACTCCTACGAGCAGTACTTC. It translates to CASSERDSYEQYF.

At least ten counts were recorded for this clone. The gene calls are TRBV19 and TRBJ2-7, with D tentatively TRBD1 (5 bases). Germline V gene lookup returns CDR1 LNHDA and CDR2 SQIVND (reference sequence). This CDR3 region has 13 residues. The V end was cut by 3 bases, the J end by 2 bases, with 8 bases between. The CDR3 DNA sequence: TGTGCCAGTAGTATCGACAGTACCTACGAGCAGTACTTC. It encodes CASSIDSTYEQYF.

The chain has TRBV7-9 and TRBJ2-1; D call uncertain. V lost 1 base to trimming and J lost 0 bases, with 7 bases between them. The CDR3 consists of 15 residues. From germline, CDR1 is SEHNR and CDR2 FQNEAQ (reference sequence). CDR3 sequence reads: CASSLGSSSYNEQFF. CDR3 in DNA: TGTGCCAGCAGCTTAGGATCCAGCTCCTACAATGAGCAGTTCTTC.

By its share, this clone is medium-sized (0.01 to 0.1%). This sequence joins TRBV6-1 and TRBJ2-7, with 8 bases that match TRBD1. The CDR3 sequence is 15 residues long. The germline CDR1 and CDR2 sequences are MNHNS and SASEGT. V was pared by 1 base and J by 7 bases, with 9 bases of the junction left unmatched. The chain's CDR3 is CASSEVAGGNGEQYF. CDR3 bases: TGTGCCAGCAGTGAAGTGGCAGGGGGCAATGGAGAGCAGTACTTC.

V gene TRBV28 combines with J gene TRBJ2-7; TRBD1 agrees at 8 bases. The CDR3 consists of 16 residues. The trim removed 6 bases at V and 2 bases at J, leaving 12 bases unmatched. Germline CDR1 is MDHEN and CDR2 is SYDVKM. The CDR3 is CASSPPPGTGTYEQYF. CDR3 DNA: TGTGCCAGCAGCCCTCCTCCGGGGACAGGCACCTACGAGCAGTACTTC.

This chain joins TRBV28 and TRBJ1-1, with no clear D. Germline CDR1 MDHEN, CDR2 SYDVKM. There are 10 residues in the CDR3. The ends were cut back, 9 bases at V and 5 bases at J, with 7 bases in the middle. CDR3 loop: CASGRTEAFF. CDR3 nucleotides: TGTGCCAGTGGCAGGACTGAAGCTTTCTTT.

The V call is TRBV7-7, the J call TRBJ2-3; 11 nucleotides agree with TRBD2. The CDR3 is made up of 16 amino acids. Germline trimming cut 3 bases from V and 6 bases from J; bases unmatched to any gene: 8. Germline-derived CDR1 and CDR2 are SSHAT and FNYEAQ (reference sequence). The CDR3 loop reads CASSFDLAGGPDTQYF. The CDR3 DNA follows: TGTGCCAGCAGCTTCGATTTAGCGGGAGGGCCTGATACGCAGTATTTT.

The genes are TRBV15 and TRBJ2-4; TRBD2 is a possible D gene (6 bases). Trimming removed 5 bases at V and 1 base at J, with 18 bases between. The CDR3 is 17 amino acids. Germline V CDR1 and CDR2: LNHNV, YYDKDF (reference sequence). The DNA for the CDR3 is TGTGCCACCAGCTCCCTGGCGGGGCGATCGGCCAAAAACATTCAGTACTTC. It encodes CATSSLAGRSAKNIQYF.

The chain recombines TRBV11-2 with TRBJ2-5; D is possibly TRBD2 (5 bases). Germline values: CDR1 SGHAT, CDR2 FQNNGV. V lost 1 base and J lost 4, with 13 bases in between. The length of the CDR3 is 15 residues. CDR3 amino acids: CASSLGGVGRETQYF. DNA of the CDR3: TGTGCCAGCAGCTTAGGGGGAGTAGGTCGAGAGACCCAGTACTTC.

DNA for the CDR3: TGTGCCAGCACCGGGACAGGGATTCTATACACCTTC. It specifies CASTGTGILYTF. The chain employs TRBV6-5 and TRBJ1-2, with 9 bases that match TRBD1. The CDR3 spans 12 residues. Germline CDR1 is MNHEY and CDR2 is SVGAGI. The ends lost 7 bases at V and 11 bases at J; junction bases unmatched: 8.

The J gene is TRBJ2-2, the V gene TRBV7-9; 7 bases agree with TRBD2. The CDR3 runs to 16 residues. The germline gives CDR1 SEHNR, CDR2 FQNEAQ (reference sequence). V lost 5 bases and J lost 2; bases outside the gene matches: 8. The CDR3 sequence: CASSPAASGNTGELFF. The CDR3 coding sequence is TGTGCCAGCAGCCCCGCGGCTAGCGGAAACACCGGGGAGCTGTTTTTT. Full variable domain (outside the CDR3, taken from reference TRBV7-9 and TRBJ2-2): DTGVSQNPRHKITKRGQNVTFRCDPISEHNRLYWYRQTLGQGPEFLTYFQNEAQLEKSRLLSDRFSAERPKGSFSTLEIQRTEQGDSAMYLCASSPAASGNTGELFFGEGSRLTVL.

V and J are TRBV19 and TRBJ1-1; D is uncertain. The CDR3 extends over 15 amino acids. Germline lookup yields CDR1 LNHDA and CDR2 SQIVND (reference sequence). V lost 3 bases and J 1 base, leaving 12 bases between the germline ends. The CDR3 nucleotides read TGTGCCAGTAGTATCGGAGGCGGCCCGAACACTGAAGCTTTCTTT. Amino acids: CASSIGGGPNTEAFF. Full variable domain (missing parts from reference TRBV19 and TRBJ1-1): DGGITQSPKYLFRKEGQNVTLSCEQNLNHDAMYWYRQDPGQGLRLIYYSQIVNDFQKGDIAEGYSVSREKKESFPLTVTSAQKNPTAFYLCASSIGGGPNTEAFFGQGTRLTVV.

V and J are TRBV19 and TRBJ2-7, with a possible D match to TRBD2 (5 bases). Germline-derived CDR1 and CDR2 are LNHDA and SQIVND (reference sequence). V lost 1 base to trimming and J lost 6 bases, with 10 bases between them. The CDR3 consists of 13 residues. This chain's CDR3 is CASSIGLATEQYF. The DNA of the CDR3 is TGTGCCAGTAGTATAGGGCTAGCAACCGAGCAGTACTTC.

This clone was seen a handful of times. The chain recombines TRBV11-2 with TRBJ2-7; 11 nucleotides agree with TRBD2. CDR3 length: 14 residues. Germline loops: CDR1 SGHAT, CDR2 FQNNGV. The V and J ends lost 5 bases and 4 bases, in that order; junction bases with no gene match: 4. The CDR3 is CASSPTSGSYEQYF. The CDR3 bases are TGTGCCAGCAGCCCAACTAGCGGGAGTTACGAGCAGTACTTC.

V and J are TRBV18 and TRBJ2-3; 10 nucleotides line up with TRBD2. The CDR3 is 16 amino acids. The germline V gene has CDR1 KGHSH and CDR2 LQKENI. V dropped 1 base and J dropped 0; count of bases not matched to a gene: 1. Written as DNA, the CDR3 is TGTGCCAGCTCACCACAGGGACTAGCGAGCACAGATACGCAGTATTTT. Protein product: CASSPQGLASTDTQYF.

The chain employs TRBV2 and TRBJ2-1; 7 bases agree with TRBD2. This CDR3 is built from 14 residues. CDR1 is SNHLY and CDR2 is FYNNEI in the germline V gene. Unmatched junction bases numbered 6, after V lost 5 bases and J lost 5 bases. CDR3 region: CASSWGGVNNEQFF. CDR3 coding DNA: TGTGCCAGCAGTTGGGGGGGGGTGAACAATGAGCAGTTCTTC. The variable domain in full, completed from reference TRBV2 and TRBJ2-1, reads EPEVTQTPSHQVTQMGQEVILRCVPISNHLYFYWYRQILGQKVEFLVSFYNNEISEKSEIFDDQFSVERPDGSNFTLKIRSTKLEDSAMYFCASSWGGVNNEQFFGPGTRLTVL.

This rearrangement joins TRBV2 to TRBJ2-1, with a weak D call TRBD2 (6 bases). The CDR3 covers 14 residues. With 6 bases removed from V and 6 bases from J, the gap between germline ends came to 15 bases. Germline assignment: CDR1 SNHLY and CDR2 FYNNEI. The CDR3 region has the DNA TGTGCCAGCAGCCGGGACGGGGGACCCAATGAGCAGTTCTTC. This codes for CASSRDGGPNEQFF.

The V call is TRBV10-3, the J call TRBJ2-4; maybe TRBD2 (6 bases). Germline lookup yields CDR1 ENHRY and CDR2 SYGVKD. CDR3 size: 15 residues. V was pared by 6 bases and J by 1 base, with 13 bases between. The DNA for the CDR3 is TGTGCCATCAGCTCGGGAGCCTGGGCCAAAAACATTCAGTACTTC. Translating gives CAISSGAWAKNIQYF.